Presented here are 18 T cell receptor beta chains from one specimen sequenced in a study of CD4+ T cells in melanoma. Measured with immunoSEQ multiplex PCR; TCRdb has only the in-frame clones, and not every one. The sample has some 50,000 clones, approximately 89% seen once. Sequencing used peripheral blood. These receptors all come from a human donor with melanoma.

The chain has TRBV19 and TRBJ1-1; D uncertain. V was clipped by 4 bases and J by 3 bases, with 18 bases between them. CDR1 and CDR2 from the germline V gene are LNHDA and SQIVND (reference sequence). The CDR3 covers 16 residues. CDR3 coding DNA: TGTGCCAGTAGTACGGACGGACTGCCACGGGACACTGAAGCTTTCTTT. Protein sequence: CASSTDGLPRDTEAFF.

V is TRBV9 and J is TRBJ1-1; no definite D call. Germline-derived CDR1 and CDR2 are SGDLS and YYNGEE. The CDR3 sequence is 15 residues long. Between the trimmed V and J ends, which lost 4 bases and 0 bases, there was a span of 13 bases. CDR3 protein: CASSSNPGLNTEAFF. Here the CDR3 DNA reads TGTGCCAGCAGCTCCAATCCTGGGCTGAACACTGAAGCTTTCTTT. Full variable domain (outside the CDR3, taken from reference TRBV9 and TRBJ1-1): DSGVTQTPKHLITATGQRVTLRCSPRSGDLSVYWYQQSLDQGLQFLIQYYNGEERAKGNILERFSAQQFPDLHSELNLSSLELGDSALYFCASSSNPGLNTEAFFGQGTRLTVV.

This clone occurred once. CDR3 sequence: CASSLAPRGGTGELFF. CDR3 sequence (DNA): TGTGCCAGCTCACTAGCCCCCCGGGGCGGGACCGGGGAGCTGTTTTTT. This rearrangement joins TRBV18 to TRBJ2-2; D may correspond to TRBD1 or TRBD2 (5 bases each). Germline V gene sequence: CDR1 KGHSH, CDR2 LQKENI. This CDR3 is built from 16 residues. Deletions cut 4 bases from V and 5 bases from J, with 17 bases between.

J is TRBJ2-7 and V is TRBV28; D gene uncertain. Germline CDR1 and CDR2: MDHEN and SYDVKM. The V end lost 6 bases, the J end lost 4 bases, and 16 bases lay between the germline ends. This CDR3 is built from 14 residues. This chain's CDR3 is CASSPPWARYEQYF. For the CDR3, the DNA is TGTGCCAGCAGCCCGCCTTGGGCGAGATACGAGCAGTACTTC.

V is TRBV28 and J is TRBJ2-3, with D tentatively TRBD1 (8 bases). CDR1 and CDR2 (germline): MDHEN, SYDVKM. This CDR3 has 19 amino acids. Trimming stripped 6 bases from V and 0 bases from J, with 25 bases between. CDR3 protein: CASSRNRGGGTGSTDTQYF. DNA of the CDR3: TGTGCCAGCAGCCGGAATAGGGGGGGAGGGACAGGTAGCACAGATACGCAGTATTTT.

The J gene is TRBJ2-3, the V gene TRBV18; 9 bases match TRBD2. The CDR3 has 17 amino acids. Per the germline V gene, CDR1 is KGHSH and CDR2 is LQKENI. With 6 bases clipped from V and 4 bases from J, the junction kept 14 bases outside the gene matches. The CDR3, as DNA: TGTGCCAGCTCCCTACAACGAGGCGGGGGGGCATCAGATACGCAGTATTTT. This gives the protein CASSLQRGGGASDTQYF.

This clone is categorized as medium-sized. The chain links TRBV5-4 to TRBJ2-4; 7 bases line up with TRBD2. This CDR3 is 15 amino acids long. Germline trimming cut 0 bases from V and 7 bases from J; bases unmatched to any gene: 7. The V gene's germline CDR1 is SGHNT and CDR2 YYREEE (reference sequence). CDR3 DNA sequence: TGTGCCAGCAGCTTGGCCGGGGACGGGAGGAACATTCAGTACTTC. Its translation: CASSLAGDGRNIQYF.

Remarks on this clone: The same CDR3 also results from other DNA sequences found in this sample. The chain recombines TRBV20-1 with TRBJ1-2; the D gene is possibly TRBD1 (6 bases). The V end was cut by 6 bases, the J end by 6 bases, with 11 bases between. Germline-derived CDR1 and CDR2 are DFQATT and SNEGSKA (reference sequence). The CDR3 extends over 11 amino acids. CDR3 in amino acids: CSAPRTDGYTF. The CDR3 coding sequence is TGCAGTGCCCCCCGGACAGATGGCTACACCTTC.

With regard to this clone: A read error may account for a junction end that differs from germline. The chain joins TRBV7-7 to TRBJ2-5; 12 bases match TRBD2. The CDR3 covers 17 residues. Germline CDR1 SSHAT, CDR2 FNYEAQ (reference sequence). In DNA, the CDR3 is TGTGCTAGCAGCTTAGGTCTAGCGGGGGGGTACCAAGAGACCCAGTACTTC. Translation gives CASSLGLAGGYQETQYF.

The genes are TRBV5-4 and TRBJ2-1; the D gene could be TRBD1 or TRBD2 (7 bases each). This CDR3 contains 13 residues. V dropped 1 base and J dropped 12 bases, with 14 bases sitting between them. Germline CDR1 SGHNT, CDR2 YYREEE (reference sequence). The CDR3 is CASSLWTGGGQFF. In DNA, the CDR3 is TGTGCCAGCAGCTTGTGGACAGGCGGGGGGCAGTTCTTC.

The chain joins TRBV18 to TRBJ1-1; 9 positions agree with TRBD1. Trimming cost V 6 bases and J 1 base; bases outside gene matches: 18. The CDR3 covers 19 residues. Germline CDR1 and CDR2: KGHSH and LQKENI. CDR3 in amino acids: CASSQRAGTGTYWNTEAFF. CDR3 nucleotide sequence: TGTGCCAGCTCCCAAAGGGCCGGGACAGGGACATACTGGAACACTGAAGCTTTCTTT.

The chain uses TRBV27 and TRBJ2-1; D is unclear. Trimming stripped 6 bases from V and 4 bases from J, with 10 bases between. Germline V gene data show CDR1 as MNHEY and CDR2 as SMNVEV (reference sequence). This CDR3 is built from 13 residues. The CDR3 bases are TGTGCCAGCAGCATAGTCGCTTACAATGAGCAGTTCTTC. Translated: CASSIVAYNEQFF.

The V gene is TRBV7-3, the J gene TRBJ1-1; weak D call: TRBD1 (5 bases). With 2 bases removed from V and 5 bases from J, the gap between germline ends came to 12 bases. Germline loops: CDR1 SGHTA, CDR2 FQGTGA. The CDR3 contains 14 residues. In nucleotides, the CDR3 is TGTGCCAGCAGCTTAGGGACTCTTGGAACTGAAGCTTTCTTT. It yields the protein CASSLGTLGTEAFF.

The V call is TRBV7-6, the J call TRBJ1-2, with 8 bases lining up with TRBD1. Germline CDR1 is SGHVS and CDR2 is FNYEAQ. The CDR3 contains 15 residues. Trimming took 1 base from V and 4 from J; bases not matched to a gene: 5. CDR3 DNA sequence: TGTGCCAGCAGCTTAGTAGCAGGGGGCTCCTATGGCTACACCTTC. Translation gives CASSLVAGGSYGYTF. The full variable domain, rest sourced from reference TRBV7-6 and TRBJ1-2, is GAGVSQSPRYKVTKRGQDVALRCDPISGHVSLYWYRQALGQGPEFLTYFNYEAQQDKSGLPNDRFSAERPEGSISTLTIQRTEQRDSAMYRCASSLVAGGSYGYTFGSGTRLTVV.

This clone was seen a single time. CDR3 nucleotide sequence: TGTGCCAGCTCACCACCGTCCACACACCTGAACACTGAAGCTTTCTTT. This encodes CASSPPSTHLNTEAFF. J is TRBJ1-1 and V is TRBV18, with D unclear. This CDR3 contains 16 residues. Germline loops: CDR1 KGHSH, CDR2 LQKENI. The V and J ends lost 0 bases and 0 bases respectively, with 11 bases between them.

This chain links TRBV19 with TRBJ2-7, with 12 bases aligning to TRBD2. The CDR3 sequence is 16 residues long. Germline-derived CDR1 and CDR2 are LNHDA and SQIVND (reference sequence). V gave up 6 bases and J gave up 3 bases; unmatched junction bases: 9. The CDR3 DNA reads TGTGCCAGTAGGGGACAGCGACTAGCGGGGGACTACGAGCAGTACTTC. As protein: CASRGQRLAGDYEQYF.

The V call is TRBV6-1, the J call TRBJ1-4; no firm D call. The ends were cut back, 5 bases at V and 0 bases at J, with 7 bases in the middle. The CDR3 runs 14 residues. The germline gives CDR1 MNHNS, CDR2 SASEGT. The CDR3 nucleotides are TGTGCCAGCAGTATGGGTTCAACTAATGAAAAACTGTTTTTT. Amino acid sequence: CASSMGSTNEKLFF.

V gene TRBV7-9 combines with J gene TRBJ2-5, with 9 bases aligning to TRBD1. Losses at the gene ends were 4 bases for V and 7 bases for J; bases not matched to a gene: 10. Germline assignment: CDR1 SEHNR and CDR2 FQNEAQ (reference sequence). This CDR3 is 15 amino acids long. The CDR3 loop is CASSSDLGQGPTQYF. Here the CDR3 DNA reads TGTGCCAGCAGCTCCGACCTGGGACAGGGACCGACCCAGTACTTC.